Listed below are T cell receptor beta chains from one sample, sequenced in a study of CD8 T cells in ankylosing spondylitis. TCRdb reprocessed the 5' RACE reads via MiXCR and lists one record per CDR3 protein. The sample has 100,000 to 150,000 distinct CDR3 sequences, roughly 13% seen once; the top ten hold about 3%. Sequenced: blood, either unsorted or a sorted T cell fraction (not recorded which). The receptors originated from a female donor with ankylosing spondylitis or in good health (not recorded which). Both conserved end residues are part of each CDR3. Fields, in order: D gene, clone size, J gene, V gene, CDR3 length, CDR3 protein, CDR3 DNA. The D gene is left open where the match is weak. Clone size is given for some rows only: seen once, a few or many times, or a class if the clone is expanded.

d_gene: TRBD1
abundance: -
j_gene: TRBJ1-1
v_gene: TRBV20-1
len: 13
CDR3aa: CSAGDRGDTEAFF
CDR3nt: TGCAGTGCTGGGGACAGGGGGGACACTGAAGCTTTCTTT

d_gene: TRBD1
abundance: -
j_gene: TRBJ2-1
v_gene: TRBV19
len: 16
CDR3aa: CASSGRAGQGDNEQFF
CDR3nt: TGTGCCAGTAGTGGGAGAGCGGGACAGGGGGACAATGAGCAGTTCTTC

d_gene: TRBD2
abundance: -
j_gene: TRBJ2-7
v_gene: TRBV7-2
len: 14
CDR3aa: CASSYERGGNEQHF
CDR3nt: TGTGCCAGCAGCTATGAGCGGGGGGGAAACGAGCAGCACTTC

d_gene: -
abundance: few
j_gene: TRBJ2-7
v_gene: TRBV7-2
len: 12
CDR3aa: CASSLEVHEQYF
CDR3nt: TGTGCCAGCAGCTTAGAGGTTCACGAGCAGTACTTC

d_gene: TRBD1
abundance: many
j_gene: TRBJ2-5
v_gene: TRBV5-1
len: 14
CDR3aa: CASSDRGNQETQYF
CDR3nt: TGCGCCAGCAGCGACAGGGGTAACCAAGAGACCCAGTACTTC

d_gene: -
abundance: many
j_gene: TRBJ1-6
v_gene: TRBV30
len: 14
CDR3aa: CAWSGSSYNSPLHF
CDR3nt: TGTGCCTGGAGTGGCAGCTCCTATAATTCACCCCTCCACTTT

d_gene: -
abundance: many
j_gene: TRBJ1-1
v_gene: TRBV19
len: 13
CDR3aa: CASSMDKGIEAFF
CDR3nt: TGTGCCAGTAGTATGGATAAGGGAATTGAAGCTTTCTTT

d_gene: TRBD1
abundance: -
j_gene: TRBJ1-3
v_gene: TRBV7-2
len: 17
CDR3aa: CASTLPRQGPPGNTIYF
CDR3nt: TGTGCCAGCACCCTGCCCCGACAGGGACCTCCTGGAAACACCATATATTTT

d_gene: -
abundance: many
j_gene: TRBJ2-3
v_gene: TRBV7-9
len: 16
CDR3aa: CASSSRDSILGDTQYF
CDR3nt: TGTGCCAGCAGCTCCCGGGACTCAATCTTGGGGGATACGCAGTATTTT

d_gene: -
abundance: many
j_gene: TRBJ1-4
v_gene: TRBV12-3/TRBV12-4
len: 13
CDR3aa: CASSFVLNEKLFF
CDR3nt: TGTGCCAGCAGTTTTGTCCTTAATGAAAAACTGTTTTTT